Below, 22 T cell receptor beta chains from the same sample are listed, as sequenced in a study of blood T cell repertoires in COVID-19. Using immunoSEQ multiplex PCR, the repertoire was profiled, and TCRdb retains in-frame clones only, with some absent. The repertoire includes roughly 170,000 clones, less than 85% of them detected once, and roughly 6.3% sits in the top ten. Source material: peripheral blood. The source is a human donor in a cohort sampled during active COVID-19.

The chain is built from TRBV6-5 and TRBJ2-1; TRBD1 might be the D (6 bases). Trimming removed 0 bases from V and 2 bases from J, with 8 bases in between. CDR1 MNHEY and CDR2 SVGAGI come from the germline V gene. The CDR3 loop spans 15 amino acids. The CDR3 nucleotides read TGTGCCAGCAGTTACTCGAGGGACACCTACAATGAGCAGTTCTTC. Protein sequence: CASSYSRDTYNEQFF.

V and J are TRBV7-9 and TRBJ2-3; TRBD2 matches at 14 bases. Germline V CDR1 and CDR2: SEHNR, FQNEAQ (reference sequence). After removal of 3 bases from V and 4 bases from J, the junction contained 3 bases not matched to a gene. CDR3 size: 16 residues. The CDR3 loop reads CASSFMTSGGADTQYF. CDR3 DNA sequence: TGTGCCAGCAGCTTCATGACTAGCGGGGGGGCAGATACGCAGTATTTT. Full variable domain (remainder filled in from reference TRBV7-9 and TRBJ2-3): DTGVSQNPRHKITKRGQNVTFRCDPISEHNRLYWYRQTLGQGPEFLTYFQNEAQLEKSRLLSDRFSAERPKGSFSTLEIQRTEQGDSAMYLCASSFMTSGGADTQYFGPGTRLTVL.

This sequence joins TRBV11-1 and TRBJ1-1; TRBD1 aligns across 8 bases. V trimming: 5 bases; J trimming: 6 bases; junction bases outside the gene matches: 8. Germline V gives CDR1 SGHAT, CDR2 FQDESV (reference sequence). The CDR3 has 14 residues. CDR3 loop: CASSKGQGRAEAFF. For the CDR3, the DNA is TGTGCCAGCAGCAAAGGACAGGGACGGGCTGAAGCTTTCTTT.

The V and J genes are TRBV3-1 (or the pseudogene TRBV3-2) and TRBJ2-7, with D possibly TRBD2 on 6 matching bases. V was cut by 4 bases and J by 5 bases, with 18 bases left in between. The CDR3 is made up of 15 amino acids. Germline lookup yields CDR1 LGHDT and CDR2 YNNKEL (reference sequence). The CDR3 region is CASSPEGLRFDEQYF. The CDR3 DNA follows: TGTGCCAGCAGCCCGGAGGGGCTTAGATTCGACGAGCAGTACTTC.

The V gene is TRBV27, the J gene TRBJ2-7, with D tentatively TRBD1 (6 bases). The CDR3 spans 15 residues. V was pared by 3 bases and J by 3 bases, with 15 bases between. Germline CDR1 is MNHEY and CDR2 is SMNVEV (reference sequence). The CDR3 DNA follows: TGTGCCAGCAGTTTTTGGGGGCGGCCACACTACGAGCAGTACTTC. Translation: CASSFWGRPHYEQYF.

The chain carries TRBV27 and TRBJ2-7; perhaps TRBD2 as D (5 bases). V dropped 6 bases and J dropped 4 bases, with 16 bases sitting between them. In germline, CDR1 is MNHEY, CDR2 SMNVEV (reference sequence). The length of the CDR3 is 14 residues. The CDR3 DNA reads TGTGCCAGCAGCCGAGGAGGCGTCAGATACGAGCAGTACTTC. Its protein product is CASSRGGVRYEQYF.

Remarks on this clone: This specimen includes other DNA sequences encoding the same CDR3. The CDR3 reads CASSVGGGNQPQHF. The CDR3 DNA reads TGTGCCAGCAGCGTAGGAGGGGGAAATCAGCCCCAGCATTTT. The chain carries TRBV9 and TRBJ1-5; D is perhaps TRBD1 (6 bases). The germline V gene has CDR1 SGDLS and CDR2 YYNGEE. Deletions cut 0 bases from V and 4 bases from J, with 8 bases between. The CDR3 sequence is 14 residues long.

This rearrangement joins TRBV3-1 (or the pseudogene TRBV3-2) to TRBJ2-3; TRBD2 might be the D (5 bases). V was pared by 4 bases and J by 3 bases, with 11 bases between. The CDR3 extends over 14 amino acids. Germline V lookup: CDR1 LGHDT, CDR2 YNNKEL (reference sequence). CDR3 residues: CASSLGLATDTQYF. The CDR3 nucleotides read TGTGCCAGCAGCCTAGGACTGGCAACAGATACGCAGTATTTT.

This clone was recorded once. The chain uses TRBV27 and TRBJ1-2; the D gene is possibly TRBD1 (6 bases). The CDR3 covers 15 residues. Trimming shortened V by 5 bases and J by 1 base, and 14 bases separated the two germline ends. From germline, CDR1 is MNHEY and CDR2 SMNVEV (reference sequence). The DNA of the CDR3 is TGTGCCAGCAGTGCGGGCCCGGGACATAACTATGGCTACACCTTC. Translated: CASSAGPGHNYGYTF.

The genes are TRBV5-6 and TRBJ1-4; TRBD1 is a possible D gene (5 bases). V was pared by 1 base and J by 7 bases, with 11 bases between. The CDR3 extends over 14 amino acids. Germline CDR1 SGHDT, CDR2 YYEEEE. CDR3 sequence reads: CASSLSGVGEKLFF. The CDR3 DNA reads as TGTGCCAGCAGCTTGTCGGGGGTAGGTGAAAAACTGTTTTTT.

The sample holds one count of this clone. The chain combines TRBV5-1 with TRBJ1-4; unclear D gene. CDR1 is SGHRS and CDR2 is YFSETQ in the germline V gene. Trimming stripped 0 bases from V and 3 bases from J, with 12 bases between. The CDR3 has 16 amino acids. The CDR3 sequence is CASSLARQTPNEKLFF. The CDR3, as DNA: TGCGCCAGCAGCTTGGCCCGGCAGACTCCTAATGAAAAACTGTTTTTT.

The chain has TRBV2 and TRBJ2-7; D is uncertain. The CDR3 runs to 11 residues. V lost 7 bases to trimming and J lost 0 bases, with 4 bases between them. The germline gives CDR1 SNHLY, CDR2 FYNNEI. CDR3: CASTNSYEQYF. Here the CDR3 DNA reads TGTGCCAGCACTAACTCCTACGAGCAGTACTTC.

This chain links TRBV6-5 with TRBJ1-4, with no clear D. V lost 7 bases, J lost 6 bases, and 18 bases lay in between. CDR1 is MNHEY, CDR2 SVGAGI, per germline. CDR3 size: 15 residues. CDR3 loop: CASINNAEVDEKLFF. The CDR3 nucleotides are TGTGCCAGCATTAACAACGCTGAGGTAGATGAAAAACTGTTTTTT.

V gene TRBV2 combines with J gene TRBJ1-2, with TRBD1 identical over 10 bases. CDR1 SNHLY and CDR2 FYNNEI come from the germline V gene. Trimming took 0 bases from V and 6 from J; bases not matched to a gene: 7. The CDR3 spans 16 residues. The CDR3 DNA reads as TGTGCCAGCAGTGAAGCGTCCGGGACAGGGGTAGATGGCTACACCTTC. It codes for CASSEASGTGVDGYTF.

The J gene is TRBJ2-3, the V gene TRBV3-1 (or the pseudogene TRBV3-2), with D maybe TRBD2 (7 bases). The CDR3 covers 15 residues. The germline CDR1 and CDR2 sequences are LGHDT and YNNKEL (reference sequence). Trimming shortened V by 1 base and J by 6 bases, and 14 bases separated the two germline ends. The CDR3: CASSQGRGALDTQYF. The CDR3 nucleotides read TGTGCCAGCAGCCAAGGACGGGGGGCCCTGGATACGCAGTATTTT.

The chain has TRBV2 and TRBJ1-1; tentatively, D is TRBD1 (5 bases). The CDR3 consists of 15 residues. The V and J ends lost 6 bases and 6 bases respectively, with 20 bases between them. Per the germline V gene, CDR1 is SNHLY and CDR2 is FYNNEI. DNA of the CDR3: TGTGCCAGCAGAGGACACAGAACATCGGGCCCTGAAGCTTTCTTT. The encoded protein is CASRGHRTSGPEAFF.

The chain links TRBV21-1 to TRBJ1-5; the D call TRBD1 from the table was never checked on the DNA. TRBV21-1 has pseudogene status. The CDR3 contains 16 residues. The CDR3 protein is CASSKSTGLSNQPQHF. The CDR3 nucleotides read TGTGCCAGCAGCAAATCCACAGGCCTTAGCAATCAGCCCCAGCATTTT.

The rearrangement uses TRBV10-3 and TRBJ2-1; weak D call: TRBD1 (6 bases). V gave up 6 bases and J gave up 8 bases, with 14 bases separating them. The CDR3 runs to 13 residues. Germline loops: CDR1 ENHRY, CDR2 SYGVKD. In DNA, the CDR3 is TGTGCCATCAGACCAGGGGCAGTGGATGAGCAGTTCTTC. Its translation is CAIRPGAVDEQFF.

This clone was observed a few times. The chain combines TRBV7-9 with TRBJ2-7; D is perhaps TRBD2 (6 bases). The CDR3 has 15 amino acids. Germline V gives CDR1 SEHNR, CDR2 FQNEAQ (reference sequence). Trimming shortened V by 4 bases and J by 4 bases, and 17 bases separated the two germline ends. Here the CDR3 reads CASSSARGTRYEQYF. DNA for the CDR3: TGTGCCAGCAGCTCTGCAAGAGGGACTCGATACGAGCAGTACTTC.

The chain recombines TRBV4-1 with TRBJ2-2, with TRBD2 identical over 12 bases. Per the germline V gene, CDR1 is MGHRA and CDR2 is YSYEKL. V dropped 2 bases and J dropped 0; count of bases not matched to a gene: 10. CDR3 length: 20 amino acids. This CDR3 reads CASSQRWLAGGPTNTGELFF. In nucleotides, the CDR3 is TGCGCCAGCAGCCAAAGGTGGCTAGCGGGGGGGCCGACGAACACCGGGGAGCTGTTTTTT.

This clone was recorded once. The chain recombines TRBV19 with TRBJ2-7; D remains ambiguous. Trimming pared 1 base from V and 3 bases from J, leaving 7 bases between. Germline-derived CDR1 and CDR2 are LNHDA and SQIVND (reference sequence). This CDR3 contains 13 residues. The CDR3 sequence is CASSIGSGYEQYF. The CDR3, as DNA: TGTGCCAGTAGTATAGGTTCGGGCTACGAGCAGTACTTC.

The chain couples TRBV15 to TRBJ1-6; D not resolved. The CDR3 has 14 amino acids. V lost 1 base, J lost 6 bases, and 7 bases lay in between. The germline gives CDR1 LNHNV, CDR2 YYDKDF (reference sequence). CDR3 sequence reads: CATSRGGFNSPLHF. The CDR3 nucleotides read TGTGCCACCAGCAGAGGAGGGTTTAATTCACCCCTCCACTTT.